The T cell receptor (beta chain) described here comes from a study of CD8 T cells in Susac syndrome. Study-wide points: The number of individuals included in the study's TCR sequencing and HLA analysis was acknowledged as relatively small.

As for this clonotype: The antigen remains unidentified.

CDR3 size: 16 residues. The germline V gene has CDR1 PRHDT and CDR2 FYEKMQ (reference sequence). After removal of 3 bases from V and 2 bases from J, the junction contained 7 bases not matched to a gene. Random hexamers were used to reverse transcribe roughly 0.45 to 1 ug of RNA. TCR beta CDR3 was amplified by immunoSEQ covering 54 Vbeta and 13 Jbeta. TCRdb re-analysed the immunoSEQ multiplex PCR reads in MiXCR, keeping a single row per CDR3 protein. The sample shows hundreds of thousands of distinct CDR3 sequences, around 84% of them seen only once. Sequencing targeted TCR beta in blood CD8+ and CD4+ T cells. Those who served as multiple sclerosis controls were treatment-naive patients with stable or active relapsing-remitting disease.

Sequencing input: CD8+ T cells from PBMCs. V and J are TRBV13 and TRBJ2-3; 8 bases are a match to TRBD2. The source is a human donor with multiple sclerosis. CDR3 loop: CASSFYPSGHTDTQYF. The CDR3 DNA sequence: TGTGCCAGCAGCTTTTATCCTAGCGGGCACACAGATACGCAGTATTTT. The whole variable domain, remainder taken from reference TRBV13 and TRBJ2-3, is AAGVIQSPRHLIKEKRETATLKCYPIPRHDTVYWYQQGPGQDPQFLISFYEKMQSDKGSIPDRFSAQQFSDYHSELNMSSLELGDSALYFCASSFYPSGHTDTQYFGPGTRLTVL.